The rows below give T cell receptor beta chains drawn from one sample of a study of cytomegalovirus exposure and HLA in healthy donors. The table came from immunoSEQ multiplex PCR; TCRdb's copy has only in-frame clones and leaves some out. This sample has about 240,000 clones, with approximately 83% found just once. The sample comprised PBMCs. These receptors all come from a woman aged 25-40 years in good health and CMV-seropositive. The CDR3 runs from the conserved cysteine through the conserved F or W. The D gene is left open where the match is weak. Size is stated for part of the rows, as once, few or many counts, or as a class when the clone is expanded.

clone_size,cdr3_length,v_call,d_call,j_call,cdr3_aa,cdr3_nt
-,16,TRBV27,TRBD2,TRBJ2-1,CASSLLGLADVDEQFF,TGTGCCAGCAGTTTATTGGGTCTAGCGGACGTGGATGAGCAGTTCTTC
-,14,TRBV28,-,TRBJ2-7,CASSYTGSGYEQYF,TGTGCCAGCAGTTACACAGGGTCCGGCTACGAGCAGTACTTC
many,13,TRBV29-1,TRBD1,TRBJ1-1,CSSTGQTNTEAFF,TGCAGCTCCACGGGACAGACGAACACTGAAGCTTTCTTT
-,15,TRBV6-6,TRBD1,TRBJ2-1,CASSLDRGGRGEQFF,TGTGCCAGCAGTTTGGACAGGGGAGGACGGGGTGAGCAGTTCTTC
-,16,TRBV28,TRBD1,TRBJ1-2,CATAESGRGRFKGYTF,TGTGCCACCGCTGAAAGTGGCAGGGGGCGCTTTAAGGGCTACACCTTC
once,14,TRBV7-9,TRBD1,TRBJ2-5,CASVPGTGGETQYF,TGTGCCAGCGTTCCCGGGACAGGGGGGGAGACCCAGTACTTC
-,16,TRBV27,-,TRBJ2-1,CASRNGAGLTYNEQFF,TGTGCCAGCAGGAACGGGGCGGGACTCACCTACAATGAGCAGTTCTTC
-,15,TRBV5-1,TRBD2,TRBJ2-7,CASSGVAGGPYEQYF,TGCGCCAGCAGCGGAGTAGCGGGAGGGCCTTACGAGCAGTACTTC
-,15,TRBV5-4,TRBD2,TRBJ2-7,CASSPSGRADYEQYF,TGTGCCAGCAGCCCCAGCGGGAGGGCCGATTACGAGCAGTACTTC
-,17,TRBV28,-,TRBJ2-1,CASSPIRDYLRGVEQFF,TGTGCCAGCAGTCCGATCCGGGACTATCTCAGGGGAGTTGAGCAGTTCTTC
once,18,TRBV15,-,TRBJ2-1,CATSRDLIGGISYNEQFF,TGTGCCACCAGCAGAGACTTGATTGGCGGGATATCCTACAATGAGCAGTTCTTC
once,13,TRBV7-8,-,TRBJ2-5,CASSLGPQETQYF,TGTGCCAGCAGCTTAGGGCCACAAGAGACCCAGTACTTC
-,15,TRBV11-2,TRBD2,TRBJ2-2,CASSLEAGVAGELFF,TGTGCCAGCAGCTTAGAGGCGGGAGTAGCCGGGGAGCTGTTTTTT
-,15,TRBV5-4,-,TRBJ2-6,CASSLSGTGANVLTF,TGTGCCAGCAGCTTATCGGGGACTGGGGCCAACGTCCTGACTTTC
few,12,TRBV19,TRBD1,TRBJ2-7,CASSITGDEQYF,TGTGCCAGTAGTATAACAGGGGACGAGCAGTACTTC
-,13,TRBV28,-,TRBJ1-1,CASSSRSLAKAFF,TGTGCCAGCAGTTCCCGGTCTCTAGCCAAGGCTTTCTTT
-,17,TRBV4-1,TRBD2,TRBJ2-3,CASTPSPLAGGTDTQYF,TGCGCCAGCACTCCAAGCCCCCTAGCGGGAGGGACAGATACGCAGTATTTT
many,15,TRBV6-1,TRBD2,TRBJ2-2,CASSGLGGDAGELFF,TGTGCCAGCAGTGGTCTGGGGGGGGACGCCGGGGAGCTGTTTTTT
-,13,TRBV30,-,TRBJ2-1,CAWSVGLINEQFF,TGTGCCTGGAGTGTTGGGCTAATCAATGAGCAGTTCTTC
-,15,TRBV7-6,-,TRBJ2-7,CASSLVAAPLSEQYF,TGTGCCAGCAGCTTAGTGGCGGCCCCCCTAAGCGAGCAGTACTTC
-,14,TRBV19,TRBD1,TRBJ2-7,CASSIGTGAEEQYF,TGTGCCAGTAGTATAGGGACAGGGGCCGAAGAGCAGTACTTC
-,16,TRBV18,-,TRBJ2-7,CASSPPGSGRTYEQYF,TGTGCCAGCTCACCACCGGGTAGTGGGAGAACCTACGAGCAGTACTTC
-,13,TRBV5-1,-,TRBJ2-7,CASSLPGFHEQYF,TGCGCCAGCAGCTTGCCAGGGTTCCACGAGCAGTACTTC
-,15,TRBV7-3,TRBD2,TRBJ2-5,CASSRAGLGEETQYF,TGTGCCAGCAGCCGAGCCGGACTAGGAGAAGAGACCCAGTACTTC